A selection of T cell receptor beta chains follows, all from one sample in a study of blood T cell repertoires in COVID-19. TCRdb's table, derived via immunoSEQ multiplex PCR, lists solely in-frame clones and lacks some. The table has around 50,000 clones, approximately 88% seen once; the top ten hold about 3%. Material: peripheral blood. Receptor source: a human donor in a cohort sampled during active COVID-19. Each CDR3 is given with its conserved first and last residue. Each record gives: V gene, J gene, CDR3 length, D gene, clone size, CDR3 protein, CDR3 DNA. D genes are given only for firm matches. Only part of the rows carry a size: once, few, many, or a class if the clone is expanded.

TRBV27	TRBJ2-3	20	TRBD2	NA	CASSLTPTSGGRRFTDTQYF	TGTGCCAGCAGTTTAACTCCTACTAGCGGGGGCCGAAGGTTCACAGATACGCAGTATTTT
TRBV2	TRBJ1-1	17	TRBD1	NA	CASSYLRTGGVNTEAFF	TGTGCCAGCAGTTACCTTCGGACAGGGGGGGTGAACACTGAAGCTTTCTTT
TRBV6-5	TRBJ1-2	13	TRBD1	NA	CASRPGQAYGYTF	TGTGCCAGCCGTCCGGGACAGGCCTATGGCTACACCTTC
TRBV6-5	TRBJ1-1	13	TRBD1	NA	CATGQGAKAEAFF	TGTGCCACAGGACAGGGGGCGAAGGCTGAAGCTTTCTTT
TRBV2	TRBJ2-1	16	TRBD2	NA	CASSEDFLAGAHEQFF	TGTGCCAGCAGTGAAGATTTCCTAGCGGGAGCCCATGAGCAGTTCTTC
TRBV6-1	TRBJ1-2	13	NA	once	CASSLDRNYGYTF	TGTGCCAGCAGTCTGGACAGAAACTATGGCTACACCTTC
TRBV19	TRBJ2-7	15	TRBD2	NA	CASSISAGGPNEQYF	TGTGCCAGTAGTATTTCAGCGGGAGGGCCAAACGAGCAGTACTTC
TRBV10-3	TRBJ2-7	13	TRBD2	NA	CAISESSVGGASF	TGTGCCATCAGTGAGTCGTCGGTCGGGGGGGCATCCTTC
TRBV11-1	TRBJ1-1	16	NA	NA	CASSFLGTASNTEAFF	TGTGCCAGCAGCTTTCTGGGTACAGCTTCGAACACTGAAGCTTTCTTT
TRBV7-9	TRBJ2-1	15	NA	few	CASSWERSSYNEQFF	TGTGCCAGCAGCTGGGAGCGGAGCTCCTACAATGAGCAGTTCTTC
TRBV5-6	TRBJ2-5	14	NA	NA	CASSLGLGEETQYF	TGTGCCAGCAGCTTGGGGTTGGGAGAGGAGACCCAGTACTTC
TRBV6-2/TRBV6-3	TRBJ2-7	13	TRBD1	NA	CASCRDRGREQYF	TGTGCCAGCTGCCGGGACAGGGGGCGAGAGCAGTACTTC
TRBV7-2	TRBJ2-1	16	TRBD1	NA	CASSERTGDGDNEQFF	TGTGCCAGCAGCGAACGGACAGGGGATGGGGACAATGAGCAGTTCTTC
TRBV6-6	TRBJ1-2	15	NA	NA	CASSYPQRGNYGYTF	TGTGCCAGCAGTTACCCCCAAAGGGGTAACTATGGCTACACCTTC
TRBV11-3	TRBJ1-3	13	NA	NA	CASSTGNGNTIYF	TGTGCCAGTTCAACGGGAAATGGTAACACCATATATTTT
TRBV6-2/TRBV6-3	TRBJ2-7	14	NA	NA	CASSLPDGIYEQYF	TGTGCCAGCAGTCTCCCAGACGGGATCTACGAGCAGTACTTC
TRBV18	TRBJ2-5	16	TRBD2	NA	CASSPGLAQFQETQYF	TGTGCCAGCTCACCGGGACTAGCGCAATTCCAAGAGACCCAGTACTTC
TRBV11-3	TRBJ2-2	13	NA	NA	CASSKTIPGELFF	TGTGCCAGCAGCAAAACTATTCCCGGGGAGCTGTTTTTT
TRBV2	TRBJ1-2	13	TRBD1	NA	CATTSDRGYGYTF	TGTGCCACCACATCGGACAGGGGGTACGGCTACACCTTC
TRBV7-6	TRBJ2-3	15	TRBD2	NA	CASSLFAGGADTQYF	TGTGCCAGCAGCTTATTTGCGGGGGGGGCAGATACGCAGTATTTT
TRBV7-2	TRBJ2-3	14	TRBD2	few	CASSRGLAGAHQYF	TGTGCCAGCAGCCGCGGACTAGCGGGGGCCCACCAGTATTTT
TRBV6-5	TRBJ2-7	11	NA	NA	CASTGSYEQYF	TGTGCCAGCACGGGGTCCTACGAGCAGTACTTC
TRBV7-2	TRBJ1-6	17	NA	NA	CASSLYQWAGRGSPLHF	TGTGCCAGCAGCCTTTACCAATGGGCAGGGCGGGGTTCACCCCTCCACTTT
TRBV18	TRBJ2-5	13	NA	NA	CASSPQLQETQYF	TGTGCCAGCTCACCTCAACTACAAGAGACCCAGTACTTC
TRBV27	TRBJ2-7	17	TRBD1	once	CASSLLMGQGLAYEQYF	TGTGCCAGCAGTTTGCTAATGGGACAGGGGTTGGCCTACGAGCAGTACTTC
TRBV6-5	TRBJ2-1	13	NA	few	CASRELGYNEQFF	TGTGCCAGCAGGGAGCTTGGCTACAATGAGCAGTTCTTC
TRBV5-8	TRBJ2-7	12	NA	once	CASGNSFYEQYF	TGTGCCAGCGGCAACAGTTTCTACGAGCAGTACTTC
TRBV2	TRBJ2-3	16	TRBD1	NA	CASSELGRGRPDTQYF	TGTGCCAGCAGTGAATTGGGCAGGGGGCGTCCAGATACGCAGTATTTT
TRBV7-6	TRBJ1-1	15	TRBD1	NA	CASSRTGARNTEAFF	TGTGCCAGCAGCCGGACAGGGGCTCGGAACACTGAAGCTTTCTTT
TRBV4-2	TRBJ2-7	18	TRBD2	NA	CASSQDSPSGDLSYEQYF	TGTGCCAGCAGCCAAGATTCCCCTAGCGGGGACCTCTCCTACGAGCAGTACTTC
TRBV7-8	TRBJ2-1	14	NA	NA	CASSLAGQRERQFF	TGTGCCAGCAGCTTAGCGGGCCAGAGGGAGAGGCAGTTCTTC
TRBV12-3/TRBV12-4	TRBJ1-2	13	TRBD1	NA	CASSPDRGNGYTF	TGTGCCAGCAGCCCGGACAGGGGGAATGGCTACACCTTC
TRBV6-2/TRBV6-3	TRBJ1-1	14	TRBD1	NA	CASSVGQRNTEAFF	TGTGCCAGCAGTGTGGGACAGCGAAACACTGAAGCTTTCTTT
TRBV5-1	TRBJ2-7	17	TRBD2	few	CASSFTLTSGVTYEQYF	TGCGCCAGCAGCTTTACGCTTACTAGCGGGGTTACCTACGAGCAGTACTTC
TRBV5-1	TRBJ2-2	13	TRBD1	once	CASSFGQAGELFF	TGCGCCAGCAGCTTCGGACAGGCCGGGGAGCTGTTTTTT
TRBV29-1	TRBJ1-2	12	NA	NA	CSVTSGNYGYTF	TGCAGCGTTACCTCAGGGAACTATGGCTACACCTTC
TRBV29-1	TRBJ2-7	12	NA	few	CSEGGTRYEQYF	TGCAGCGAAGGAGGGACTCGGTACGAGCAGTACTTC
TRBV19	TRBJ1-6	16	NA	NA	CASRPGGGLDNSPLHF	TGTGCCAGTAGACCCGGGGGTGGACTGGATAATTCACCCCTCCACTTT
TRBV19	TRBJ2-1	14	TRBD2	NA	CATKASGAGNEQFF	TGTGCCACCAAGGCTAGCGGGGCGGGGAATGAGCAGTTCTTC